Described below is a single T cell receptor beta chain sequence and its context. Clones were read by immunoSEQ multiplex PCR, and TCRdb kept only the in-frame ones, dropping some. The sample shows roughly 300,000 clones, 75% to 90% of them seen only once. This record comes from a study of cytomegalovirus exposure and HLA in healthy donors. This receptor was taken from a woman between 18 and 29 years old in good health and CMV-seronegative. The sequencing input was PBMCs.

The CDR3 DNA reads as TGTGCCAGTAGTGGGCCTAGCGGCGACACCGGGGAGCTGTTTTTT. This sequence encodes CASSGPSGDTGELFF. The chain couples TRBV19 to TRBJ2-2; 7 bases agree with TRBD2. CDR3 length equals 15 residues. The V gene end was trimmed by 5 bases and the J gene end by 3 bases; junction bases not matched to a gene: 6. Germline CDR1 reads LNHDA; CDR2 reads SQIVND (reference sequence).